These 23 T cell receptor beta chains were sequenced from one sample in a study of glioma-infiltrating T cells. The iRepertoire nested amplicon-rescue multiplex PCR amplified TCR alpha and beta CDR3s from RNA. A single record per CDR3 protein comes from TCRdb applying MiXCR to the multiplex PCR reads. The top ten clones hold over 15% of a sample with about 140,000 distinct CDR3 sequences, 35% to 50% of them seen once. Sequencing used glioma tissue, nonneoplastic brain tissue, or PBMCs (not recorded which). The origin of the receptors is a human donor with low-grade glioma or glioblastoma, undergoing nonglioma brain surgery, or in good health (not recorded which).

V is TRBV29-1 and J is TRBJ2-7; 9 bases are a match to TRBD2. This CDR3 is built from 13 residues. The trim removed 3 bases at V and 5 bases at J, leaving 5 bases unmatched. Per germline, CDR1 SQVTM and CDR2 ANQGSEA. In DNA form, the CDR3 reads TGCAGCGTTGACGGTAGCGGGAGCCACGAGCAGTACTTC. Protein product: CSVDGSGSHEQYF.

CDR3 region: CASSPPRDRAEAFF. CDR3 nucleotides: TGTGCCAGCAGTCCCCCTAGAGACCGCGCTGAAGCTTTCTTT. The chain links TRBV6-1 to TRBJ1-1, with unresolved D. There are 14 residues in the CDR3. The germline CDR1 and CDR2 sequences are MNHNS and SASEGT. The V end lost 5 bases, the J end lost 6 bases, and 16 bases lay between the germline ends.

V usage is TRBV3-1 and J usage is TRBJ2-1; tentative D call: TRBD1 (7 bases). CDR1 and CDR2 (germline): LGHDT, YNNKEL (reference sequence). The CDR3 loop spans 13 amino acids. Trimming removed 4 bases from V and 12 bases from J, with 16 bases in between. The CDR3 is CASSPLDRDSQFF. The DNA of the CDR3 is TGTGCCAGCAGCCCTCTCGACAGGGACTCGCAGTTCTTC.

The rearrangement joins TRBV10-3 to TRBJ1-2, with D unclear. Germline loops: CDR1 ENHRY, CDR2 SYGVKD. The germline V and J ends were trimmed by 0 bases and 1 base, with 6 bases remaining between them. This CDR3 has 14 residues. CDR3 sequence (DNA): TGTGCCATCAGTGAGTCGAATCTTAACTATGGCTACACCTTC. It specifies CAISESNLNYGYTF.

The CDR3 sequence is CASSSHSGNTIYF. The CDR3 DNA follows: TGTGCCAGCAGCTCTCACTCTGGAAACACCATATATTTT. This chain connects TRBV2 to TRBJ1-3; D gene unclear. The CDR3 has 13 amino acids. Between the trimmed V and J ends, which lost 6 bases and 0 bases, there was a span of 6 bases. Germline V CDR1 and CDR2: SNHLY, FYNNEI.

There are a few counts of this clonotype. The CDR3 loop reads CASQGLEETQYF. As DNA, the CDR3 is TGTGCCAGTCAGGGACTTGAAGAGACCCAGTACTTC. The chain recombines TRBV27 with TRBJ2-5; D possibly corresponds to TRBD2 (6 bases). The CDR3 contains 12 residues. The V end lost 9 bases, the J end lost 3 bases, and 11 bases lay between the germline ends. CDR1 MNHEY and CDR2 SMNVEV come from the germline V gene (reference sequence).

This clonotype was seen more than once but under ten times. The chain joins TRBV10-2 to TRBJ1-5; unclear D gene. V was cut by 2 bases and J by 6 bases, with 5 bases left in between. The CDR3 loop spans 12 amino acids. Germline CDR1 reads WSHSY; CDR2 reads SAAADI. The CDR3 region has the DNA TGCGCCAGCAGTGAGCGGTTTCAGCCCCAGCATTTT. Residues: CASSERFQPQHF.

V gene TRBV18 combines with J gene TRBJ1-1; TRBD1 matches at 7 bases. The germline V gene encodes CDR1 KGHSH and CDR2 LQKENI. Losses at the gene ends were 11 bases for V and 3 bases for J; bases not matched to a gene: 9. The CDR3 is 13 amino acids. CDR3 DNA: TGTGCCGGACGACAGGGTGAGGACACTGAAGCTTTCTTT. Its translation is CAGRQGEDTEAFF.

At least ten counts were recorded for this clonotype. The chain links TRBV6-2 or TRBV6-3 to TRBJ2-7; 8 bases map to TRBD2. The junction had 5 bases not matched to a gene; V was cut back by 5 bases and J by 5 bases. CDR1 is MNHEY, CDR2 SVGEGT, per germline. The CDR3 contains 13 residues. CDR3 nucleotides: TGTGCCAGCAGTCCCAGCGGGAGAGACGAGCAGTACTTC. It specifies CASSPSGRDEQYF.

The V call is TRBV5-1, the J call TRBJ2-7; tentative D call: TRBD2 (5 bases). The CDR3 covers 14 residues. CDR1 and CDR2 from the germline V gene are SGHRS and YFSETQ. V was cut by 1 base and J by 4 bases, with 12 bases left in between. The CDR3 nucleotides read TGCGCCAGCAGCTTGAGAGCGGATTTTTACGAGCAGTACTTC. Its protein is CASSLRADFYEQYF.

This sequence joins TRBV4-1 and TRBJ2-1; the match to TRBD1 covers 7 bases. V shed 1 base, J shed 4 bases, and the junction held 7 bases outside the gene matches. CDR3 length: 16 amino acids. The V gene's germline CDR1 is MGHRA and CDR2 YSYEKL. The CDR3 DNA reads TGCGCCAGCAGCCAAGCGACAGGGCCTGGGTACAATGAGCAGTTCTTC. This translates into CASSQATGPGYNEQFF.

Concerning this clonotype itself: A clone one base away is much larger, so this may be a read error. CDR3 bases: TGCGGTGCTAGAGACCGACTAGGTGGAGCGGATGAGCAGTTCTTC. The encoded protein is CGARDRLGGADEQFF. The J gene is TRBJ2-1, the V gene TRBV20-1; D is perhaps TRBD2 (6 bases). Per germline, CDR1 DFQATT and CDR2 SNEGSKA (reference sequence). CDR3 length equals 15 residues.

The chain is built from TRBV20-1 and TRBJ2-3, with 9 nucleotides matching TRBD2. The CDR3 has 15 residues. CDR1 and CDR2 from the germline V gene are DFQATT and SNEGSKA (reference sequence). V trimming: 5 bases; J trimming: 0 bases; junction bases outside the gene matches: 6. Written as DNA, the CDR3 is TGCAGTGCTCCTCATAGCGGGAGAAGCACAGATACGCAGTATTTT. Protein sequence: CSAPHSGRSTDTQYF.

This clonotype has only a few counts. This rearrangement joins TRBV6-6 to TRBJ1-2; no firm D call. The CDR3 spans 12 residues. Deletions cut 11 bases from V and 4 bases from J, with 14 bases between. The germline V gene encodes CDR1 MNHNY and CDR2 SVGAGI (reference sequence). DNA for the CDR3: TGTGCCGCCCACAGCGGGCCCTATGGCTACACCTTC. The encoded protein is CAAHSGPYGYTF.

There are a few counts of this clonotype. The rearrangement links TRBV15 to TRBJ2-7; D ambiguous. V was shortened by 3 bases and J by 7 bases, with 16 bases between the two germline ends. CDR3 length equals 14 residues. Germline V CDR1 and CDR2: LNHNV, YYDKDF (reference sequence). Written as DNA, the CDR3 is TGTGCCACCAGCAGGTCCCTCCCCCCGTGGGAGCAGTACTTC. Protein product: CATSRSLPPWEQYF.

About this clonotype itself: A much larger clone lies one base from this, so it may be a read error. The chain uses TRBV27 and TRBJ1-3; D not certain. Germline V gene data show CDR1 as MNHEY and CDR2 as SMNVEV (reference sequence). The V and J ends lost 5 bases and 3 bases respectively, with 8 bases between them. The CDR3 is 13 residues long. Here the CDR3 DNA reads TGTGCCAGCAGTCGCAAGATTGGAAACACCATATATTTT. It encodes CASSRKIGNTIYF.

As regards this clonotype: The germline gene is not matched at one end of the junction; a read error may be the cause. V gene TRBV7-2 combines with J gene TRBJ1-1, with a weak D call TRBD1 (6 bases). The CDR3 covers 13 residues. In germline, CDR1 is SGHTA, CDR2 FQGNSA. In DNA, the CDR3 is TGTGCCGGCAGCTTACAGGGCAGCACTGAAGCTTTCTTT. As protein: CAGSLQGSTEAFF.

This clonotype has at least ten counts. This chain uses TRBV27 with TRBJ1-5; 8 nucleotides line up with TRBD1. The trim removed 6 bases at V and 3 bases at J, leaving 4 bases unmatched. Germline values: CDR1 MNHEY, CDR2 SMNVEV (reference sequence). This CDR3 region has 14 residues. The CDR3 DNA follows: TGTGCCAGCAGGCCGGGACAGGACAATCAGCCCCAGCATTTT. Translated: CASRPGQDNQPQHF.

This chain links TRBV6-1 with TRBJ2-3; 13 nucleotides line up with TRBD2. The germline gives CDR1 MNHNS, CDR2 SASEGT. This CDR3 has 18 residues. V gave up 6 bases and J gave up 0 bases; unmatched junction bases: 9. The CDR3 sequence: CASRSVPGLAGSTDTQYF. In nucleotides, the CDR3 is TGTGCCAGCAGATCTGTCCCGGGACTAGCGGGGAGCACAGATACGCAGTATTTT.

This clonotype occurred a few times. The chain joins TRBV7-6 to TRBJ1-1; TRBD1 aligns across 9 bases. The CDR3 runs to 14 residues. Trimming cost V 2 bases and J 8 bases; bases outside gene matches: 6. Germline lookup yields CDR1 SGHVS and CDR2 FNYEAQ. The CDR3 spells CASSLTGQGLEAFF. Written as DNA, the CDR3 is TGTGCCAGCAGCTTAACGGGACAGGGTCTCGAAGCTTTCTTT.

The J gene is TRBJ2-3, the V gene TRBV10-3; D could derive from TRBD1 or TRBD2 (7 bases each). This CDR3 has 14 amino acids. The V gene's germline CDR1 is ENHRY and CDR2 SYGVKD. With 10 bases removed from V and 0 bases from J, the gap between germline ends came to 14 bases. The CDR3 reads CATRGGLSTDTQYF. In DNA, the CDR3 is TGTGCCACCAGGGGGGGGCTCAGCACAGATACGCAGTATTTT.

Written as DNA, the CDR3 is TGTGCCAGCACTAGGGATGGGGCCAACGTCCTGACTTTC. Residues: CASTRDGANVLTF. The chain recombines TRBV2 with TRBJ2-6, with D uncertain. The V and J ends lost 7 bases and 3 bases respectively, with 7 bases between them. The CDR3 length is 13 residues. Germline V lookup: CDR1 SNHLY, CDR2 FYNNEI.

This clonotype was found many times. The chain combines TRBV27 with TRBJ2-3, with D possibly being TRBD2 (6 bases). Germline V gene sequence: CDR1 MNHEY, CDR2 SMNVEV (reference sequence). The CDR3 is 16 residues long. V was trimmed by 4 bases and J by 2 bases, leaving 16 bases between them. CDR3 sequence (DNA): TGTGCCAGCAGTTCATATAGCGGCAAACTCACAGATACGCAGTATTTT. Translated, it gives CASSSYSGKLTDTQYF.